The rows below give T cell receptor beta chains drawn from one sample of a study of blood T cell repertoires in COVID-19. Assay used: immunoSEQ multiplex PCR; TCRdb lists only in-frame clones, some missing. The data show about 290,000 clones, approximately 90% seen once. The sample taken for sequencing was peripheral blood. The receptors shown here come from a woman aged 30 to 39 with active or convalescent COVID-19. The CDR3 runs from the conserved cysteine through the conserved F or W. D genes are given only for firm matches. Size is omitted from some rows. Given values are once, few, many or a class for expanded clones.

>TRBV28|TRBJ1-2|TRBD1|NA
CASSPRGGGYNAIDGYTF
TGTGCCAGCAGTCCTCGCGGAGGGGGCTATAACGCAATTGATGGCTACACCTTC
>TRBV20-1|TRBJ2-6|NA|NA
CSASRSGANVLTF
TGCAGTGCTAGTCGCTCTGGGGCCAACGTCCTGACTTTC
>TRBV29-1|TRBJ2-3|TRBD2|NA
CSVPGSGGAVRVTDTQYF
TGCAGCGTCCCGGGTAGCGGGGGGGCAGTGAGGGTCACAGATACGCAGTATTTT
>TRBV27|TRBJ1-3|NA|NA
CASSLYGYSSGNTIYF
TGTGCCAGCAGTTTATATGGGTACAGCTCTGGAAACACCATATATTTT
>TRBV30|TRBJ2-2|TRBD2|NA
CAWSVGLTSGGAETGELFF
TGTGCCTGGAGTGTCGGGTTAACTAGCGGGGGGGCTGAGACCGGGGAGCTGTTTTTT
>TRBV27|TRBJ2-1|TRBD2|NA
CASSFWGEGPYNEQFF
TGTGCCAGCAGTTTCTGGGGGGAGGGCCCCTACAATGAGCAGTTCTTC
>TRBV6-2/TRBV6-3|TRBJ1-5|NA|NA
CASSNRWTSNQPQHF
TGTGCCAGCAGCAACAGGTGGACTAGCAATCAGCCCCAGCATTTT
>TRBV7-9|TRBJ2-2|TRBD2|NA
CASSSPASGNTGELFF
TGTGCCAGCAGCTCCCCGGCTAGCGGGAACACCGGGGAGCTGTTTTTT
>TRBV29-1|TRBJ2-3|TRBD2|NA
CSFGTSLLPSSADTQYF
TGCAGCTTCGGGACTAGCCTCCTCCCCTCCTCCGCAGATACGCAGTATTTT
>TRBV5-1|TRBJ1-6|TRBD1|once
CASSLGTGINYNSPLHF
TGCGCCAGCAGCTTGGGGACAGGGATCAATTATAATTCACCCCTCCACTTT
>TRBV29-1|TRBJ2-7|NA|few
CSALSYEQYF
TGCAGCGCCCTCTCCTACGAGCAGTACTTC
>TRBV3-1/TRBV3-2|TRBJ1-6|NA|NA
CASSQVDSSPLHF
TGTGCCAGCAGCCAAGTTGACTCTTCACCCCTCCACTTT
>TRBV6-2/TRBV6-3|TRBJ2-5|NA|NA
CASSYEGGVGETQYF
TGTGCCAGCAGTTACGAGGGTGGGGTGGGCGAGACCCAGTACTTC
>TRBV11-3|TRBJ2-1|NA|NA
CASSLEHSSYNEQFF
TGTGCCAGCAGCTTAGAGCACTCCTCCTACAATGAGCAGTTCTTC
>TRBV6-5|TRBJ2-2|NA|NA
CASSYTGTTNTGELFF
TGTGCCAGCAGTTACACCGGGACAACGAACACCGGGGAGCTGTTTTTT
>TRBV25-1|TRBJ1-1|NA|NA
CASSNGATYTEAFF
TGTGCCAGCAGCAACGGAGCCACGTACACTGAAGCTTTCTTT
>TRBV11-1|TRBJ1-6|NA|NA
CASSLALYSPLHF
TGTGCCAGCAGCTTAGCGCTATATTCACCCCTCCACTTT